This T cell receptor (beta chain) was sequenced in a study of OX40 agonist ivuxolimab in advanced cancers. About the research overall: The diagnoses of dose-escalation patients were hepatocellular carcinoma, melanoma, renal cell or head and neck cancer. Of the participants, more than 35% had some prior anti-PD-1, anti-PD-L1 or anti-CTLA-4 therapy, which was allowed.

Study observations and caveats: Those patients achieving a partial response at 0.1-3.0 mg/kg showed among the lowest clonal expansion.

As concerns this clone: Its matching antigen is unknown.

Using immunoSEQ multiplex PCR, the repertoire was profiled, and TCRdb retains in-frame clones only, with some absent. The table includes about 70,000 clones, roughly nine tenths detected once. The ends were cut back, 4 bases at V and 5 bases at J, with 9 bases in the middle. CDR1 and CDR2 from the germline V gene are LNHDA and SQIVND (reference sequence). CDR3 length equals 12 residues. The material was CD4+ or CD8+ T cells sorted from blood, obtained in a trial of the OX40 agonist ivuxolimab. This sequence originates from an adult with an advanced solid tumor such as melanoma, head and neck, liver or kidney cancer. V usage is TRBV19 and J usage is TRBJ2-7; the D is unclear. The CDR3 loop reads CASSTGGHEQYF. CDR3 nucleotides: TGTGCCAGTAGTACGGGTGGCCACGAGCAGTACTTC.